This record looks at one T cell receptor beta chain sequence and its context. As yet, its antigen is unknown. Researchers prepared the TCRbeta library using unique molecular identifiers, the study reports. Each CDR3 protein gets one entry after TCRdb re-called the PCR reads with MiXCR. The table records 400,000 to 450,000 distinct CDR3 sequences, around two fifths of them present only once. The data were taken from a study of T-cell reconstitution after alpha-beta-depleted transplantation in children. The study's findings and limits: Where some patients showed high TCRbeta diversity at day 60, it came from recipient T cells and thymic progenitors that had survived. Reportedly, alpha-beta T cells present about two months post-transplant originated from several hundred expanded clones of graft origin. At the one-year point after transplant, T-cell counts and TCRbeta diversity were found to come mostly from T cells that had been newly produced.

Germline V gives CDR1 MDHEN, CDR2 SYDVKM. This CDR3 has 15 residues. Deletions cut 6 bases from V and 2 bases from J, with 11 bases between. Sequencing was performed on PBMCs, taken before TCRalphabeta/CD19-depleted stem cell transplant. The chain employs TRBV28 and TRBJ2-6; no firm D call. This TCR was sampled from a girl aged 2 to 10 with aplastic anemia, due to receive a stem cell transplant. The chain's CDR3 is CASSFGNAGANVLTF. The CDR3, as DNA: TGTGCCAGCAGCTTTGGGAATGCTGGGGCCAACGTCCTGACTTTC. Looking up the rest from reference TRBV28 and TRBJ2-6 gives the full variable domain: DVKVTQSSRYLVKRTGEKVFLECVQDMDHENMFWYRQDPGLGLRLIYFSYDVKMKEKGDIPEGYSVSREKKERFSLILESASTNQTSMYLCASSFGNAGANVLTFGAGSRLTVL.